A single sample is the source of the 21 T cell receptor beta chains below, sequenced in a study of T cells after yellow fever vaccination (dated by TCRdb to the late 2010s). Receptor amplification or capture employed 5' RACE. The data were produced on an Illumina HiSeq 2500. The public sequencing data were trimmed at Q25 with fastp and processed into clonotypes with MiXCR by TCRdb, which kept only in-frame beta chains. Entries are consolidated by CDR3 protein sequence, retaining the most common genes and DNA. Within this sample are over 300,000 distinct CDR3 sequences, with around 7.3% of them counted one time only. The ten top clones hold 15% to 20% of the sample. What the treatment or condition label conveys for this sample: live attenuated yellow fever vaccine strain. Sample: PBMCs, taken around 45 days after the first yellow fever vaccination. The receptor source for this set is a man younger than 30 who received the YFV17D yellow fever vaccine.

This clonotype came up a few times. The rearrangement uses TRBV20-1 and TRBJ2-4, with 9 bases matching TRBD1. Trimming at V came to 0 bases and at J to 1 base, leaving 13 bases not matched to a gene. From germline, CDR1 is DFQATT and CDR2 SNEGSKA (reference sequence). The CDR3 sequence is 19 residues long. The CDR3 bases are TGCAGTGCTAGAGATTTTACGGGACAGGGCTCTACGGCCAAAAACATTCAGTACTTC. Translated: CSARDFTGQGSTAKNIQYF.

The CDR3, as DNA: TGTGCCAGCAGCCGTCGCCGGGACAGGGCTACTAATTCACCCCTCCACTTT. Protein sequence: CASSRRRDRATNSPLHF. The genes are TRBV14 and TRBJ1-6; 9 nucleotides line up with TRBD1. Germline-derived CDR1 and CDR2 are SGHDN and FVKESK. J gave up 6 bases and V 4 bases, and 10 bases lay outside the gene matches. The CDR3 runs to 17 residues.

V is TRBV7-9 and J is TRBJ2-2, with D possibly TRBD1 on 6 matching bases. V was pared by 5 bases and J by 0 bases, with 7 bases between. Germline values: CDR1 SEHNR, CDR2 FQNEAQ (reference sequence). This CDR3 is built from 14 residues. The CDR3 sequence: CASSRTANTGELFF. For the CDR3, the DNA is TGTGCCAGCAGCAGGACAGCGAACACCGGGGAGCTGTTTTTT.

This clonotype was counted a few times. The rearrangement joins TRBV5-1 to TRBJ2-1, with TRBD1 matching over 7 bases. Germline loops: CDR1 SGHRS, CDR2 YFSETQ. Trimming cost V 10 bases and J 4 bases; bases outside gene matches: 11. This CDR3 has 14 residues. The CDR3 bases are TGCGCCTCCAAAAGGGGGACAGCATACAATGAGCAGTTCTTC. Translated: CASKRGTAYNEQFF.

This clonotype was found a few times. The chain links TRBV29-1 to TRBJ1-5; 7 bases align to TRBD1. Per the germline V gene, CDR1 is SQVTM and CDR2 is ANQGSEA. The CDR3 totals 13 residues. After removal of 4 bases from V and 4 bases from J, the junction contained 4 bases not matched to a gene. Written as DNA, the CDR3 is TGCAGCGTTGGGACAGGCCAGAATCAGCCCCAGCATTTT. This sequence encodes CSVGTGQNQPQHF.

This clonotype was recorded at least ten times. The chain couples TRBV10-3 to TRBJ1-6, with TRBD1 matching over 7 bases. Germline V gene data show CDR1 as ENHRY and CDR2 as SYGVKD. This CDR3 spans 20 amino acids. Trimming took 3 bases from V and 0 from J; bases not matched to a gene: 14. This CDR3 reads CAISDPRDSLVSSYNSPLHF. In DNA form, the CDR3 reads TGTGCCATCAGTGACCCCCGGGACAGCCTGGTGAGCTCCTATAATTCACCCCTCCACTTT.

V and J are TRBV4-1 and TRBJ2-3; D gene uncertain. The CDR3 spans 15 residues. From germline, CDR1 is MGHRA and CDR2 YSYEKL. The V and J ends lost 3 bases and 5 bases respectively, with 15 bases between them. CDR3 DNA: TGCGCCAGCAGCCAGAATGACTGGGTCCGAGATACGCAGTATTTT. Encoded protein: CASSQNDWVRDTQYF.

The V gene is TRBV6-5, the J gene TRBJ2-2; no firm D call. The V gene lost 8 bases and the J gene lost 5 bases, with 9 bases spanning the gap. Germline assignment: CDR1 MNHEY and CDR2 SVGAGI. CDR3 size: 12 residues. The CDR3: CASPSPTGELFF. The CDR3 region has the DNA TGTGCCAGCCCAAGTCCGACCGGGGAGCTGTTTTTT.

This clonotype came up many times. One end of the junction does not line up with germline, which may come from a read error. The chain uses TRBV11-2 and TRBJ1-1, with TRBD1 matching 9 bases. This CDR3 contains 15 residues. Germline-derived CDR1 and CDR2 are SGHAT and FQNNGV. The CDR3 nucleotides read TGTGCCAGCAGCCCGTGGACAGGGGTGAAAACTGAAGCTTTCTTT. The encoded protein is CASSPWTGVKTEAFF. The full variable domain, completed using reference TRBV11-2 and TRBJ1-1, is EAGVAQSPRYKIIEKRQSVAFWCNPISGHATLYWYQQILGQGPKLLIQFQNNGVVDDSQLPKDRFSAERLKGVDSTLKIQPAKLEDSAVYLCASSPWTGVKTEAFFGQGTRLTVV.

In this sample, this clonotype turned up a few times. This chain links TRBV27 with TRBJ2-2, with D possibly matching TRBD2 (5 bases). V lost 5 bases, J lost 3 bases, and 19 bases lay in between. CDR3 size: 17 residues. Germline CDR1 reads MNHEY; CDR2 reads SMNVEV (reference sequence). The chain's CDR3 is CASSPRGRQRDTGELFF. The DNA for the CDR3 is TGTGCCAGCAGTCCCCGTGGGCGTCAGAGGGACACCGGGGAGCTGTTTTTT.

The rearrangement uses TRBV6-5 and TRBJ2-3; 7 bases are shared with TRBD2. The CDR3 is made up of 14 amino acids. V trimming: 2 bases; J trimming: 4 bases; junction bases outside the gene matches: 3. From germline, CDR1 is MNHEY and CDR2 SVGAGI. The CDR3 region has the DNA TGTGCCAGCAGTTACGGCGGGGGTTCAGATACGCAGTATTTT. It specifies CASSYGGGSDTQYF.

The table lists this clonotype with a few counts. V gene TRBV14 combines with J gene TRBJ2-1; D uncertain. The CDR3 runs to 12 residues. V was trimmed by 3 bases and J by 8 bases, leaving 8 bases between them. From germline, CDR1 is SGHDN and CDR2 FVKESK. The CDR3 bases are TGTGCCAGCAGCCACCGAAGGCATGAGCAGTTCTTC. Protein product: CASSHRRHEQFF.

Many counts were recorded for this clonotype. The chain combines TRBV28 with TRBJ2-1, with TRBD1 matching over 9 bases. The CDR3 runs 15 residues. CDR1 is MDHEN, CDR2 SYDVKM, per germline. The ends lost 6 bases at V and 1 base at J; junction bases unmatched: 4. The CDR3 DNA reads TGTGCCAGCAGAGAGGGACAGGGATCCTACAATGAGCAGTTCTTC. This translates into CASREGQGSYNEQFF.

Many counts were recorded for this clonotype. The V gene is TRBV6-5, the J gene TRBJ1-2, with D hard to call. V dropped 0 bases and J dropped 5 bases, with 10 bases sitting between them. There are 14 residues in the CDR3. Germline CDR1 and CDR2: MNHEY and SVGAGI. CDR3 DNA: TGTGCCAGCAGTTACTCGATCGGCGGATATGGCTACACCTTC. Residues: CASSYSIGGYGYTF.

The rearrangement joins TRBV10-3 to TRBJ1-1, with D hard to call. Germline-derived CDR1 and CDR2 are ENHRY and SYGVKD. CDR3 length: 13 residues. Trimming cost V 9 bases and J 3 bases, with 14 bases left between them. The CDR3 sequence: CAITFSPDTEAFF. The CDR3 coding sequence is TGTGCCATTACCTTCTCTCCCGACACTGAAGCTTTCTTT.

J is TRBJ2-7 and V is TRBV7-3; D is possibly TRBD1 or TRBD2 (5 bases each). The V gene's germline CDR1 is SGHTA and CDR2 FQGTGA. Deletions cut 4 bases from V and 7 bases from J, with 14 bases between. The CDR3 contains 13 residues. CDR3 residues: CASSSPGRQEQYF. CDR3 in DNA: TGTGCCAGCAGCTCTCCGGGACGGCAAGAGCAGTACTTC.

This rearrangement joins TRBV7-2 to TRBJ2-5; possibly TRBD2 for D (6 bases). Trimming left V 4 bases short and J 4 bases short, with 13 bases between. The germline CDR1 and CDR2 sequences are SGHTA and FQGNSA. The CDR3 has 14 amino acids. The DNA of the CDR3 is TGTGCCAGCAGCTACCTCGGGGGTTTAGAGACCCAGTACTTC. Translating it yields CASSYLGGLETQYF.

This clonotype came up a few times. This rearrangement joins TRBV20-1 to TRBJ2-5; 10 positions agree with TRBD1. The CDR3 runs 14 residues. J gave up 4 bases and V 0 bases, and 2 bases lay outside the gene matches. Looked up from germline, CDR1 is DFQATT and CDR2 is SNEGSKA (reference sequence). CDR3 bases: TGCAGTGCTAGAGAGACAGGGGGCGTAGAGACCCAGTACTTC. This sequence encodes CSARETGGVETQYF.

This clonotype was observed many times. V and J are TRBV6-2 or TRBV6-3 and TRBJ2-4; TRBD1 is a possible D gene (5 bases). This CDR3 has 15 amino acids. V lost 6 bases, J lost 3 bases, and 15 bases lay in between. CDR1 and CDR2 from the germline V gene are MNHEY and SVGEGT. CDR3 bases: TGTGCCAGCAGCCTCAGGGTTATTGGCAAAAACATTCAGTACTTC. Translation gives CASSLRVIGKNIQYF.

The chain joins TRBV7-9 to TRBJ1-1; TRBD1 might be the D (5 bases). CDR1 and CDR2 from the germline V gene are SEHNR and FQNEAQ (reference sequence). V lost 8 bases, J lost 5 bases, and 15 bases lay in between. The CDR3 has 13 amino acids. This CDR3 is CASSPRDWTEAFF. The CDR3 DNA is TGTGCCAGCTCCCCCAGGGATTGGACTGAAGCTTTCTTT.

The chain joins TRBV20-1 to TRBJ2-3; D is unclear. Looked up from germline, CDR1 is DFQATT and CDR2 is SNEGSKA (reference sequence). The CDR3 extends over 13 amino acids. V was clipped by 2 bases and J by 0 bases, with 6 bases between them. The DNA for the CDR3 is TGCAGTGCTAGACACGGCAGCACAGATACGCAGTATTTT. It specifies CSARHGSTDTQYF.